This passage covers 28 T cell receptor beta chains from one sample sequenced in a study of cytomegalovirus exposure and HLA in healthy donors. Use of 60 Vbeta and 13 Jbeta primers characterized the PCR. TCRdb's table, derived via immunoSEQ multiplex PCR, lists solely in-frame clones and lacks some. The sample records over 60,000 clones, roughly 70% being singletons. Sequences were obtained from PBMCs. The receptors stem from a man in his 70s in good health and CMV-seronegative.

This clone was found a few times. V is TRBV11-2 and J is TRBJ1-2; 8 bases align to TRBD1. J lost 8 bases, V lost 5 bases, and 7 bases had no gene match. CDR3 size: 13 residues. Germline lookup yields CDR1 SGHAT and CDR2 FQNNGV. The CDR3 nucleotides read TGTGCCAGCAGCACGGACAGGGCGAGCGGCTACACCTTC. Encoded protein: CASSTDRASGYTF. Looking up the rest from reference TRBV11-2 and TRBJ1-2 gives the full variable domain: EAGVAQSPRYKIIEKRQSVAFWCNPISGHATLYWYQQILGQGPKLLIQFQNNGVVDDSQLPKDRFSAERLKGVDSTLKIQPAKLEDSAVYLCASSTDRASGYTFGSGTRLTVV.

CDR3: CASSPGGYEQYF. The CDR3 DNA reads as TGTGCCAGCAGCCCCGGGGGCTACGAGCAGTACTTC. The V call is TRBV6-6, the J call TRBJ2-7; TRBD2 is a possible D gene (6 bases). CDR3 size: 12 residues. The germline gives CDR1 MNHNY, CDR2 SVGAGI (reference sequence). V dropped 6 bases and J dropped 3 bases, with 9 bases sitting between them.

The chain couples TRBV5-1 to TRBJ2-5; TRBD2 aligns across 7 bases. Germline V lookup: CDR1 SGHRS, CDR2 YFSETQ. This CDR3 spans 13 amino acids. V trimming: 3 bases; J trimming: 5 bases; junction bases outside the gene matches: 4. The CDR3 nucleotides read TGCGCCAGCAGCTCACGGGAGGTGGAGACCCAGTACTTC. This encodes CASSSREVETQYF.

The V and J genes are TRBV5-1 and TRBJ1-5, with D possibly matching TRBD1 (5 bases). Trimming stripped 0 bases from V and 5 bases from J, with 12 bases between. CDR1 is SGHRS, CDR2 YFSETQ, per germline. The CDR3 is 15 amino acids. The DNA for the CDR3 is TGCGCCAGCAGCTTGGTACCAGGGAGGGATCAGCCCCAGCATTTT. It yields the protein CASSLVPGRDQPQHF.

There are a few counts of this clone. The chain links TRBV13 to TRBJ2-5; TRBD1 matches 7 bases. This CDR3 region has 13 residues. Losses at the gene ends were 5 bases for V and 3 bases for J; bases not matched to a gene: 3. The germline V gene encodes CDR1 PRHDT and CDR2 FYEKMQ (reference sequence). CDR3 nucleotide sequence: TGTGCCAGCAGCAAACAGGGGAAAGAGACCCAGTACTTC. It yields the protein CASSKQGKETQYF.

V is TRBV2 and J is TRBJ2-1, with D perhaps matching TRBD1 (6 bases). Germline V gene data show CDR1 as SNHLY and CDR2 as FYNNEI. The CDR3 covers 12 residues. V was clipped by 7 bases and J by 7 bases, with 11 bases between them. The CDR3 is CASIQGMNEQFF. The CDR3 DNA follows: TGTGCCAGCATACAGGGAATGAATGAGCAGTTCTTC.

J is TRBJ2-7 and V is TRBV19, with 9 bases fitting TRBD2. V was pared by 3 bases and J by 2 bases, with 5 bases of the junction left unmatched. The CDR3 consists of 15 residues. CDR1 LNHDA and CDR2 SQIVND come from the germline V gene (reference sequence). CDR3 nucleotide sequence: TGTGCCAGTAGTATGCAGGCTAGCGGGACCTACGAGCAGTACTTC. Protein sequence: CASSMQASGTYEQYF.

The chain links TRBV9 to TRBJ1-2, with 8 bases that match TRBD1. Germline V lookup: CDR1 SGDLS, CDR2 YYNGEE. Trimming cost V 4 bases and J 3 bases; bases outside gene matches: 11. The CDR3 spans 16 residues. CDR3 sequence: CASSSETGGRYYGYTF. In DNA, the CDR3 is TGTGCCAGCAGCTCGGAAACAGGGGGAAGGTACTATGGCTACACCTTC.

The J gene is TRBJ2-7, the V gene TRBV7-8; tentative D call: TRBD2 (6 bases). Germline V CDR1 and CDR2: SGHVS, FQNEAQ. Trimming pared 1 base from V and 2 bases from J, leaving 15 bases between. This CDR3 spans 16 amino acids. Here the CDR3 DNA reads TGTGCCAGCAGCTTAGTCGCGACTAGATCGGCCTACGAGCAGTACTTC. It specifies CASSLVATRSAYEQYF. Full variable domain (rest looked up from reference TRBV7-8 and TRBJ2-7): GAGVSQSPRYKVAKRGQDVALRCDPISGHVSLFWYQQALGQGPEFLTYFQNEAQLDKSGLPSDRFFAERPEGSVSTLKIQRTQQEDSAVYLCASSLVATRSAYEQYFGPGTRLTVT.

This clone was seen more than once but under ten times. CDR3 sequence reads: CASSLAGRRSGELFF. Written as DNA, the CDR3 is TGTGCCAGCAGCCTAGCGGGACGGCGGTCCGGGGAGCTGTTTTTT. J is TRBJ2-2 and V is TRBV27, with 9 bases identical to TRBD2. Trimming took 6 bases from V and 6 from J; bases not matched to a gene: 8. CDR3 length: 15 amino acids. From germline, CDR1 is MNHEY and CDR2 SMNVEV (reference sequence).

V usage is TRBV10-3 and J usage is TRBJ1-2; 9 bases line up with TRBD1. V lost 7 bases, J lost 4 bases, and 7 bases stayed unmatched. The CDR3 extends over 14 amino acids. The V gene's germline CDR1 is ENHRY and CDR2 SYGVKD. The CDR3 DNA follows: TGTGCCATCAAAGAACAGGGGGCGAGCTATGGCTACACCTTC. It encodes CAIKEQGASYGYTF.

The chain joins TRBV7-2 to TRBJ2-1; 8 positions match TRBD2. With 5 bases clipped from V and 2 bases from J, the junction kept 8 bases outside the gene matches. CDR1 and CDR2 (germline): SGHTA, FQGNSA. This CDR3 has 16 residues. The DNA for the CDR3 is TGTGCCAGCAGCCTCTCACGGGGGGGGGCCTACAATGAGCAGTTCTTC. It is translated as CASSLSRGGAYNEQFF. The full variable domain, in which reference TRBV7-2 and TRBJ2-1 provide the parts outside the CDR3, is GAGVSQSPSNKVTEKGKDVELRCDPISGHTALYWYRQSLGQGLEFLIYFQGNSAPDKSGLPSDRFSAERTGGSVSTLTIQRTQQEDSAVYLCASSLSRGGAYNEQFFGPGTRLTVL.

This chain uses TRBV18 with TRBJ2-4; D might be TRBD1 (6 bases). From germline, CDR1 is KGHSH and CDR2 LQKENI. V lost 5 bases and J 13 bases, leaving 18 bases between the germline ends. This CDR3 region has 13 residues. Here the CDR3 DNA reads TGTGCCAGCTCAAACACCGAGCTAACAGGGCAGTACTTC. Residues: CASSNTELTGQYF.

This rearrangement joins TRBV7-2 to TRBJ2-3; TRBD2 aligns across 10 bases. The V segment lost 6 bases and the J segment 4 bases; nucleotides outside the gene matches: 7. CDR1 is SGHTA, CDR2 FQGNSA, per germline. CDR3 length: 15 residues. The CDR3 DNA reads TGTGCCAGCAGGCTCCCTAGCGGGAGTCCAGATACGCAGTATTTT. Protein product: CASRLPSGSPDTQYF.

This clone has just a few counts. CDR3: CASSYSRGTPAVEQFF. The CDR3 nucleotides are TGTGCCAGCAGTTACTCTAGGGGGACCCCGGCTGTCGAGCAGTTCTTC. V is TRBV6-5 and J is TRBJ2-1, with D perhaps matching TRBD1 (6 bases). V shed 0 bases and J shed 10 bases, with 19 bases lying between them. Germline assignment: CDR1 MNHEY and CDR2 SVGAGI. The CDR3 has 16 amino acids.

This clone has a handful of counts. The CDR3 sequence is CAWSTGGITDTQYF. The DNA of the CDR3 is TGTGCCTGGAGTACGGGGGGGATCACAGATACGCAGTATTTT. The rearrangement joins TRBV30 to TRBJ2-3; 8 bases are shared with TRBD2. V shed 2 bases, J shed 2 bases, and the junction held 3 bases outside the gene matches. Germline loops: CDR1 GTSNPN, CDR2 SVGIG (reference sequence). The CDR3 loop spans 14 amino acids.

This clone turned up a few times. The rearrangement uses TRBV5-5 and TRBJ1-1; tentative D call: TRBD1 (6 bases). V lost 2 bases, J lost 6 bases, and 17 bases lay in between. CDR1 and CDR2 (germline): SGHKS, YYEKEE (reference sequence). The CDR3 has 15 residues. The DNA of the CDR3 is TGTGCCAGCAGCTTCCTAGACCGGGACACCCCTGAAGCTTTCTTT. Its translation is CASSFLDRDTPEAFF.

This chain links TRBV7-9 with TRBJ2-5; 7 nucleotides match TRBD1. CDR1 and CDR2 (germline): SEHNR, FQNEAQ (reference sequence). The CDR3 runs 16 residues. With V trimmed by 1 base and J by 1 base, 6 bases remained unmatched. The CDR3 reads CASSLDGTEAQETQYF. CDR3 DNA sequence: TGTGCCAGCAGCTTAGATGGGACAGAGGCCCAAGAGACCCAGTACTTC.

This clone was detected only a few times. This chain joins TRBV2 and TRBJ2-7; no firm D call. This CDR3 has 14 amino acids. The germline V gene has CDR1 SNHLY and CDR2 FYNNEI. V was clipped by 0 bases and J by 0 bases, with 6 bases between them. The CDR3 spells CASSEAVSSYEQYF. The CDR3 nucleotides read TGTGCCAGCAGTGAAGCGGTCAGCTCCTACGAGCAGTACTTC.

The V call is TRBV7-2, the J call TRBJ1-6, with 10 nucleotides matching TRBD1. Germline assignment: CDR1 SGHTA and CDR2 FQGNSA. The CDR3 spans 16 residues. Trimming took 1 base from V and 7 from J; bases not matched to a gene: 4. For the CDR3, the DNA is TGTGCCAGCAGCTTAGTGGGGACAGGGGTCAATTCACCCCTCCACTTT. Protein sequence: CASSLVGTGVNSPLHF.

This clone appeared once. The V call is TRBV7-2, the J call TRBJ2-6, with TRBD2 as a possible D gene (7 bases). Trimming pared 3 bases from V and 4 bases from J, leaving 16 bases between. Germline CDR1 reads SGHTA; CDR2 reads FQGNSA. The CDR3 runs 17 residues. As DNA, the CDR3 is TGTGCCAGCAGCTTTAGGGGGGGGGCACGGGGGGCCAACGTCCTGACTTTC. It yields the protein CASSFRGGARGANVLTF.

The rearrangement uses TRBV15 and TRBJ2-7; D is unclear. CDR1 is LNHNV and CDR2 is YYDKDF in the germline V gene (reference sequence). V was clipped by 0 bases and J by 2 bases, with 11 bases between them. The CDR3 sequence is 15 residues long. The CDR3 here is CATSRDIGLTYEQYF. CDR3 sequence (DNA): TGTGCCACCAGCAGAGATATCGGTCTAACCTACGAGCAGTACTTC. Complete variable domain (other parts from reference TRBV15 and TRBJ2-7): DAMVIQNPRYQVTQFGKPVTLSCSQTLNHNVMYWYQQKSSQAPKLLFHYYDKDFNNEADTPDNFQSRRPNTSFCFLDIRSPGLGDTAMYLCATSRDIGLTYEQYFGPGTRLTVT.

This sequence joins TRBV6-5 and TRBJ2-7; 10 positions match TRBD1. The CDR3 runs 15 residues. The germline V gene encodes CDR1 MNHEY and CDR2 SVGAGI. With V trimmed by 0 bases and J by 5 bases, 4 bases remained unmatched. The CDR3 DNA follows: TGTGCCAGCAGTTACTCTGGGACAGGGGACCACGAGCAGTACTTC. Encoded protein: CASSYSGTGDHEQYF.

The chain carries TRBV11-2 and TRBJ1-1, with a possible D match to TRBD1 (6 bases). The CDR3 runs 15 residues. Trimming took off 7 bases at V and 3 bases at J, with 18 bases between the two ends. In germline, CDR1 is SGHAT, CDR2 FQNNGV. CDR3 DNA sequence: TGTGCCAGCACCGGCCGAGGGGGAATTGACACTGAAGCTTTCTTT. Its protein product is CASTGRGGIDTEAFF.

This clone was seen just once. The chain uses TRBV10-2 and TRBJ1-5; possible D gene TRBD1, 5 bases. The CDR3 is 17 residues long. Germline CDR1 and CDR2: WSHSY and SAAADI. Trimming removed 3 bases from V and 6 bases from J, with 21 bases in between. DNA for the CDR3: TGCGCCAGCAGTGAACCGGGACTTGGTACCTCCCGTCAGCCCCAGCATTTT. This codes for CASSEPGLGTSRQPQHF.

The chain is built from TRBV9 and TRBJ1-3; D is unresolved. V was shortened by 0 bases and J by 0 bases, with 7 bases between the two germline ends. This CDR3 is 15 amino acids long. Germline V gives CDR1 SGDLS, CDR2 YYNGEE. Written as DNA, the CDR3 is TGTGCCAGCAGCGTAGGGCCTCGCTCTGGAAACACCATATATTTT. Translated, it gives CASSVGPRSGNTIYF. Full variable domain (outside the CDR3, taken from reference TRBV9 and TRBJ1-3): DSGVTQTPKHLITATGQRVTLRCSPRSGDLSVYWYQQSLDQGLQFLIQYYNGEERAKGNILERFSAQQFPDLHSELNLSSLELGDSALYFCASSVGPRSGNTIYFGEGSWLTVV.

In nucleotides, the CDR3 is TGTGCCAGCAGTGACGACAGCCCGCCAGATACGCAGTATTTT. Residues: CASSDDSPPDTQYF. V usage is TRBV6-4 and J usage is TRBJ2-3; a weak D match, TRBD1 (5 bases). Trimming took 2 bases from V and 4 from J, leaving 10 bases between them. Germline CDR1 and CDR2: MRHNA and SNTAGT. The CDR3 is 14 residues long.

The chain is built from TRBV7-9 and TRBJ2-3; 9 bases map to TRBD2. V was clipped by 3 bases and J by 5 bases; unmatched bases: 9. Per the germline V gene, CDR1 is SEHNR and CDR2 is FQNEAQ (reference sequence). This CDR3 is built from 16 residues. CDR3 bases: TGTGCCAGCAGCTTTACTGGCGGGGGGGCCGTAGATACGCAGTATTTT. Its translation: CASSFTGGGAVDTQYF.